This section outlines one T cell receptor beta chain sequence together with its context. No antigen is known for it. From germline, CDR1 is DFQATT and CDR2 SNEGSKA (reference sequence). This CDR3 has 14 residues. V lost 6 bases and J lost 2, with 16 bases in between. RNA extraction gave at least 5.5 micrograms of total RNA per sample. The data were obtained in a study of blood T cells in healthy people across ages. Background on the study: T cells yielded about one barcoded beta molecule per two cells through template switching.

For the second PCR, which ran for roughly 7 to 11 cycles, a sample-barcoded 5' primer and a J-beta primer mix were used. Each cDNA molecule carried a tag from a template-switch adaptor that contained 12 random nucleotides. TCRdb independently ran MiXCR on the 5' RACE reads; one entry per CDR3 protein. In the table there are about 830,000 distinct CDR3 sequences, 58% of which are singletons. General study points: Per-million-T-cell TCR beta diversity fell roughly linearly with age.

The material sequenced was blood. The V gene is TRBV20-1, the J gene TRBJ2-5, with TRBD1 as a possible D gene (6 bases). This clonotype was obtained from a man younger than 45 in good health. Here the CDR3 reads CSAPQGTLQETQYF. The CDR3 bases are TGCAGTGCCCCACAGGGAACCCTTCAAGAGACCCAGTACTTC.